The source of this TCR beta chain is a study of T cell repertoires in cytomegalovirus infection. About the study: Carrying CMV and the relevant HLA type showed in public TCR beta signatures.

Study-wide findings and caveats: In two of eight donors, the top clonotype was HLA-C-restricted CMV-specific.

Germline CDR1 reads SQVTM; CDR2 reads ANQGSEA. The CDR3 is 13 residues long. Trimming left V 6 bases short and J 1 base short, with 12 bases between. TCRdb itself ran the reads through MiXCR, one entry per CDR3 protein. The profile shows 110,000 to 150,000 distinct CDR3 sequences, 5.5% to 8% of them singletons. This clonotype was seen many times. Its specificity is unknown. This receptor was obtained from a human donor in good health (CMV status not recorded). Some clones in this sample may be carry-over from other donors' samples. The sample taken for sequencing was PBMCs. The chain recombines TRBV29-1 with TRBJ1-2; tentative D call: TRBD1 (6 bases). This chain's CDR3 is CSVNQQGNYGYTF. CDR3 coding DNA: TGCAGCGTAAACCAACAGGGTAACTATGGCTACACCTTC.